What follows are 20 T cell receptor beta chains derived from one specimen sequenced in a study of blood T cell repertoires in COVID-19. The assay was immunoSEQ multiplex PCR, and TCRdb's table has in-frame clones only and misses some. The table lists over 300,000 clones, around 86% of them singletons. Sequencing was performed on peripheral blood. All receptors come from a woman aged 50 to 65 with acute or convalescent COVID-19.

The chain recombines TRBV28 with TRBJ2-7, with D perhaps matching TRBD1 (6 bases). CDR1 is MDHEN and CDR2 is SYDVKM in the germline V gene. The CDR3 sequence is 14 residues long. V was cut by 6 bases and J by 4 bases, with 16 bases left in between. The CDR3 DNA is TGTGCCAGCAGCCGATCCGGGACAAGTTACGAGCAGTACTTC. Its protein product is CASSRSGTSYEQYF.

This clone was counted a few times. CDR3 sequence (DNA): TGTGCCAGCAGCCTGACAGGGGACTACTACGAGCAGTACTTC. The encoded protein is CASSLTGDYYEQYF. The rearrangement links TRBV27 to TRBJ2-7, with D tentatively TRBD1 (8 bases). V lost 6 bases and J lost 3, with 15 bases in between. There are 14 residues in the CDR3. From germline, CDR1 is MNHEY and CDR2 SMNVEV (reference sequence).

This clone was seen a handful of times. The chain joins TRBV7-3 to TRBJ2-1, with 8 positions matching TRBD1. Per germline, CDR1 SGHTA and CDR2 FQGTGA. V was pared by 5 bases and J by 6 bases, with 6 bases of the junction left unmatched. This CDR3 is 14 amino acids long. CDR3 sequence reads: CASSPQGAGNEQFF. The CDR3 coding sequence is TGTGCCAGCAGCCCCCAGGGGGCCGGCAATGAGCAGTTCTTC.

The chain links TRBV5-1 to TRBJ1-2, with TRBD1 as a possible D gene (6 bases). From germline, CDR1 is SGHRS and CDR2 YFSETQ. The CDR3 spans 15 residues. V was pared by 0 bases and J by 2 bases, with 11 bases between. In DNA, the CDR3 is TGCGCCAGCAGCTTGGTTACAGGGTGGAACTATGGCTACACCTTC. Translation gives CASSLVTGWNYGYTF. Together with reference TRBV5-1 and TRBJ1-2, the CDR3 gives the full variable domain: KAGVTQTPRYLIKTRGQQVTLSCSPISGHRSVSWYQQTPGQGLQFLFEYFSETQRNKGNFPGRFSGRQFSNSRSEMNVSTLELGDSALYLCASSLVTGWNYGYTFGSGTRLTVV.

The rearrangement joins TRBV23-1 to TRBJ2-3; 10 bases are a match to TRBD1. TRBV23-1 is placed among ORFs of uncertain function. Trimming removed 0 bases from V and 1 base from J; junction bases left unmatched: 10. This CDR3 has 19 amino acids. CDR3 nucleotides: TGCGCCAGCAGTCAATCCGGCTGGGAGGACAGGGGGGGCACAGATACGCAGTATTTT. Encoded protein: CASSQSGWEDRGGTDTQYF.

The chain couples TRBV5-1 to TRBJ2-3, with 10 bases that match TRBD2. V trimming: 4 bases; J trimming: 0 bases; junction bases outside the gene matches: 23. The CDR3 extends over 22 amino acids. Germline CDR1 is SGHRS and CDR2 is YFSETQ. CDR3 protein: CASSGWSSGQAGLASSTDTQYF. The CDR3 bases are TGCGCCAGCAGCGGGTGGTCAAGTGGACAGGCGGGACTAGCGTCTAGCACAGATACGCAGTATTTT.

This chain joins TRBV7-8 and TRBJ1-2; D possibly corresponds to TRBD1 (5 bases). Germline V CDR1 and CDR2: SGHVS, FQNEAQ. V lost 1 base and J 1 base, leaving 10 bases between the germline ends. This CDR3 region has 15 residues. CDR3 DNA sequence: TGTGCCAGCAGCTTAGGCTGGGACTTTAACTATGGCTACACCTTC. Encoded protein: CASSLGWDFNYGYTF.

The chain combines TRBV28 with TRBJ2-3; TRBD2 matches 10 bases. J was trimmed by 3 bases and V by 2 bases; bases with no gene match: 8. Germline loops: CDR1 MDHEN, CDR2 SYDVKM. This CDR3 is 17 amino acids long. The CDR3 protein is CASSLGLAGEVTDTQYF. The CDR3 coding sequence is TGTGCCAGCAGTTTAGGCCTAGCGGGGGAGGTTACAGATACGCAGTATTTT.

The chain couples TRBV2 to TRBJ2-2; tentative D call: TRBD2 (5 bases). Trimming took 6 bases from V and 13 from J, leaving 15 bases between them. Germline V CDR1 and CDR2: SNHLY, FYNNEI. The CDR3 contains 12 residues. CDR3 bases: TGTGCCAGCAGAGCGGACTTACAAGGGCTGTTTTTT. Translating it yields CASRADLQGLFF.

The chain employs TRBV18 and TRBJ2-1, with 9 nucleotides matching TRBD2. The CDR3 spans 14 residues. The ends lost 8 bases at V and 10 bases at J; junction bases unmatched: 12. CDR1 is KGHSH and CDR2 is LQKENI in the germline V gene. The CDR3 reads CASPAPSGTGEQFF. DNA of the CDR3: TGTGCCAGCCCAGCTCCTAGCGGGACCGGGGAGCAGTTCTTC.

The chain has TRBV18 and TRBJ2-5; 7 bases are a match to TRBD1. With V trimmed by 4 bases and J by 4 bases, 9 bases remained unmatched. The germline V gene encodes CDR1 KGHSH and CDR2 LQKENI. This CDR3 spans 15 amino acids. CDR3 nucleotides: TGTGCCAGCTCACGCACAGGGGTGGGCGTAGAGACCCAGTACTTC. Translated: CASSRTGVGVETQYF.

V is TRBV19 and J is TRBJ1-6, with D unclear. This CDR3 has 13 amino acids. Trimming left V 6 bases short and J 10 bases short, with 13 bases between. Germline CDR1 and CDR2: LNHDA and SQIVND (reference sequence). The CDR3 DNA sequence: TGTGCCAGTAGCCTGGGTACGGGGTCACCCCTCCACTTT. As protein: CASSLGTGSPLHF.

This chain joins TRBV5-4 and TRBJ2-1; D perhaps matches TRBD2 (5 bases). Per germline, CDR1 SGHNT and CDR2 YYREEE (reference sequence). V was pared by 0 bases and J by 4 bases, with 14 bases between. The CDR3 extends over 16 amino acids. In nucleotides, the CDR3 is TGTGCCAGCAGCTTGGCCGAGGGATACATTTACAATGAGCAGTTCTTC. It encodes CASSLAEGYIYNEQFF. The whole variable domain, filled in from reference TRBV5-4 and TRBJ2-1, reads ETGVTQSPTHLIKTRGQQVTLRCSSQSGHNTVSWYQQALGQGPQFIFQYYREEENGRGNFPPRFSGLQFPNYSSELNVNALELDDSALYLCASSLAEGYIYNEQFFGPGTRLTVL.

This clone has a handful of counts. The V call is TRBV28, the J call TRBJ1-6; 7 nucleotides match TRBD1. CDR3 size: 16 residues. J lost 3 bases, V lost 6 bases, and 8 bases had no gene match. Germline lookup yields CDR1 MDHEN and CDR2 SYDVKM. DNA for the CDR3: TGTGCCAGCAGCGAGGGGGCGGGCTACTATAATTCACCCCTCCACTTT. This translates into CASSEGAGYYNSPLHF.

This clone has just a few counts. This sequence joins TRBV30 and TRBJ2-7; D is perhaps TRBD1 (6 bases). Looked up from germline, CDR1 is GTSNPN and CDR2 is SVGIG (reference sequence). This CDR3 contains 15 residues. The germline V and J ends were trimmed by 0 bases and 0 bases, with 12 bases remaining between them. The CDR3 nucleotides are TGTGCCTGGAGTGTTGGACAGTTCAGCTCCTACGAGCAGTACTTC. It encodes CAWSVGQFSSYEQYF.

The chain links TRBV28 to TRBJ1-2; D unresolved. CDR1 and CDR2 from the germline V gene are MDHEN and SYDVKM. There are 13 residues in the CDR3. Trimming took off 4 bases at V and 8 bases at J, with 14 bases between the two ends. The CDR3 sequence: CASSSNGESGYTF. The CDR3 region has the DNA TGTGCCAGCAGTTCAAACGGGGAATCAGGCTACACCTTC.

The V and J genes are TRBV2 and TRBJ2-1; the D gene is possibly TRBD1 (6 bases). Per the germline V gene, CDR1 is SNHLY and CDR2 is FYNNEI. This CDR3 region has 15 residues. V gave up 5 bases and J gave up 3 bases, with 14 bases separating them. The CDR3 nucleotides are TGTGCCAGCAGTCCACAGGGTACCCTCTACAATGAGCAGTTCTTC. Protein sequence: CASSPQGTLYNEQFF.

This rearrangement joins TRBV30 to TRBJ1-3; TRBD1 aligns across 9 bases. V shed 3 bases and J 0 bases; nucleotides not matched to a gene: 3. Per germline, CDR1 GTSNPN and CDR2 SVGIG (reference sequence). The CDR3 sequence is 15 residues long. The chain's CDR3 is CAWRRDRASGNTIYF. The CDR3 coding sequence is TGTGCCTGGAGGAGGGACAGGGCCTCTGGAAACACCATATATTTT.

A few counts support this clone. The genes are TRBV7-9 and TRBJ1-1; D perhaps matches TRBD1 (5 bases). CDR3 length: 14 residues. Trimming removed 1 base from V and 0 bases from J, with 6 bases in between. Germline-derived CDR1 and CDR2 are SEHNR and FQNEAQ (reference sequence). As DNA, the CDR3 is TGTGCCAGCAGCTTAGAGGGGATGAACACTGAAGCTTTCTTT. It codes for CASSLEGMNTEAFF.

The gene calls are TRBV5-8 and TRBJ1-2, with D possibly TRBD1 on 6 matching bases. CDR1 and CDR2 from the germline V gene are SGHTS and YDEGEE. V was pared by 3 bases and J by 4 bases, with 10 bases between. The CDR3 consists of 13 residues. The CDR3 here is CASSSTGSYGYTF. The CDR3 DNA is TGTGCCAGCAGCTCGACAGGTTCCTATGGCTACACCTTC.